Detailed here is one T cell receptor (beta chain). This sample was included in a study of shared clonotypes between healthy human individuals. V lost 4 bases and J 10 bases, leaving 18 bases between the germline ends. This CDR3 comprises 15 residues. CDR1 and CDR2 from the germline V gene are SGHRS and YFSETQ. The table came from immunoSEQ multiplex PCR; TCRdb's copy has only in-frame clones and leaves some out. The table records about 980,000 clones, approximately 80% of them present only once. The sample comprised memory CD4+ T cells sorted from blood. Noted subset: CD45RA-negative fraction. This TCR came from a young man in good health. The chain uses TRBV5-1 and TRBJ1-6, with TRBD1 as a possible D gene (5 bases). The CDR3 region has the DNA TGCGCCAGCAGCCTCGGGACCGAGCGTGGCTCACCCCTCCACTTT. Protein sequence: CASSLGTERGSPLHF.